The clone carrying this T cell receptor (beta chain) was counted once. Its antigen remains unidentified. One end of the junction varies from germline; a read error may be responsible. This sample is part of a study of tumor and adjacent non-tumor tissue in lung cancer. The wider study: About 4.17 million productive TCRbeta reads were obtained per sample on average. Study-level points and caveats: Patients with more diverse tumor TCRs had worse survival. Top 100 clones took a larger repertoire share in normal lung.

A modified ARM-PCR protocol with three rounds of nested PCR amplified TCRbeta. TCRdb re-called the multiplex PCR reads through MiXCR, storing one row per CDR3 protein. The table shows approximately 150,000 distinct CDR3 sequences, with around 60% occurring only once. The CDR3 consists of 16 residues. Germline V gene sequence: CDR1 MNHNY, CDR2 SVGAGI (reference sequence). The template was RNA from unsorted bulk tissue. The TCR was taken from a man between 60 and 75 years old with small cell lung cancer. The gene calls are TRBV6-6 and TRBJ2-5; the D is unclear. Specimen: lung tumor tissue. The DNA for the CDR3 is TGTGCCAGCAATGACGCCAGCGCTTATTTGCAAGAGACCCAGTATTTC. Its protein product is CASNDASAYLQETQYF.